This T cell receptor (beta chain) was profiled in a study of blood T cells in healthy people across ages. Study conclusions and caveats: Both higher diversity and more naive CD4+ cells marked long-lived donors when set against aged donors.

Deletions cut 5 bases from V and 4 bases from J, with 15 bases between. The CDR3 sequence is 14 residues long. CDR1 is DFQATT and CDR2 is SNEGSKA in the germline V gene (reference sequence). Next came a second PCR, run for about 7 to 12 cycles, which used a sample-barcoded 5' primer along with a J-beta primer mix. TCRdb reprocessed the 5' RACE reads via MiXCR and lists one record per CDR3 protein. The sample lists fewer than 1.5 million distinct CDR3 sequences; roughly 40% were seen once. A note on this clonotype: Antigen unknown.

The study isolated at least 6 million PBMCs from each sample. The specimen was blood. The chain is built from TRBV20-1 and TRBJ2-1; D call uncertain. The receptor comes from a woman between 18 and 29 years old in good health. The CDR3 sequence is CSADKPGLYNEQFF. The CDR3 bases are TGCAGTGCTGACAAACCGGGCCTGTACAATGAGCAGTTCTTC.